The next 20 T cell receptor beta chains were all read from a single sample in a study of T cell changes during pregnancy in multiple sclerosis. The repertoire was sequenced with immunoSEQ multiplex PCR; TCRdb's copy has only in-frame clones and lacks some. The data show about 93,000 clones, around 92% seen once. The material was peripheral blood, obtained after pregnancy. Every receptor here comes from a female donor with multiple sclerosis, enrolled in a pregnancy study.

This clone was detected once. The rearrangement links TRBV6-5 to TRBJ1-2; tentative D call: TRBD1 (5 bases). The germline gives CDR1 MNHEY, CDR2 SVGAGI. The V gene lost 2 bases and the J gene lost 2 bases, with 12 bases spanning the gap. There are 15 residues in the CDR3. The DNA of the CDR3 is TGTGCCAGCAGTTACGATGGGGCGCGAAACTATGGCTACACCTTC. Translating gives CASSYDGARNYGYTF.

This clone was found a few times. The V call is TRBV10-1, the J call TRBJ1-1; D possibly corresponds to TRBD1 (6 bases). V was cut by 7 bases and J by 4 bases, with 16 bases left in between. Germline values: CDR1 WNHNN, CDR2 SYGVQD (reference sequence). This CDR3 is built from 14 residues. The CDR3 reads CASNTGSEATEAFF. The CDR3 bases are TGCGCCAGCAATACAGGGAGTGAGGCCACTGAAGCTTTCTTT.

A single count supports this clone. The chain is built from TRBV6-1 and TRBJ2-3; TRBD2 aligns across 8 bases. From germline, CDR1 is MNHNS and CDR2 SASEGT. The CDR3 has 14 residues. J gave up 3 bases and V 7 bases, and 6 bases lay outside the gene matches. In DNA, the CDR3 is TGTGCCAGCACGGGAGGGCGGGAAACAGATACGCAGTATTTT. Protein sequence: CASTGGRETDTQYF.

V gene TRBV7-3 combines with J gene TRBJ1-1; 7 bases are a match to TRBD1. The CDR3 covers 13 residues. Germline V gives CDR1 SGHTA, CDR2 FQGTGA. Trimming at V came to 8 bases and at J to 4 bases, leaving 7 bases not matched to a gene. The CDR3 sequence is CASSTGRGTEAFF. The CDR3 DNA is TGTGCCAGCTCGACAGGGAGAGGCACTGAAGCTTTCTTT.

The genes are TRBV18 and TRBJ1-5; the D gene is possibly TRBD1 (5 bases). Germline lookup yields CDR1 KGHSH and CDR2 LQKENI. CDR3 size: 14 residues. Trimming shortened V by 9 bases and J by 1 base, and 13 bases separated the two germline ends. The CDR3 DNA is TGTGCCAGTCACTCGGACACCAGCAATCAGCCCCAGCATTTT. Translated, it gives CASHSDTSNQPQHF. The variable domain in full, completed from reference TRBV18 and TRBJ1-5, reads NAGVMQNPRHLVRRRGQEARLRCSPMKGHSHVYWYRQLPEEGLKFMVYLQKENIIDESGMPKERFSAEFPKEGPSILRIQQVVRGDSAAYFCASHSDTSNQPQHFGDGTRLSIL.

J is TRBJ2-1 and V is TRBV4-3; maybe TRBD1 (6 bases). V dropped 1 base and J dropped 2 bases, with 12 bases sitting between them. Germline CDR1 is LGHNA and CDR2 is YSLEER. The CDR3 consists of 16 residues. The CDR3, as DNA: TGCGCCAGCAGCCAAGGGGGGACACCCCCCTACAATGAGCAGTTCTTC. Translated, it gives CASSQGGTPPYNEQFF.

The V gene is TRBV5-1, the J gene TRBJ1-1; D gene uncertain. The CDR3 covers 14 residues. Trimming removed 4 bases from V and 4 bases from J, with 14 bases in between. The germline V gene has CDR1 SGHRS and CDR2 YFSETQ. The CDR3 region is CASSTGRRGTEAFF. The CDR3 region has the DNA TGCGCCAGCAGCACCGGGAGGCGAGGCACTGAAGCTTTCTTT. Variable domain in full (rest from reference TRBV5-1 and TRBJ1-1): KAGVTQTPRYLIKTRGQQVTLSCSPISGHRSVSWYQQTPGQGLQFLFEYFSETQRNKGNFPGRFSGRQFSNSRSEMNVSTLELGDSALYLCASSTGRRGTEAFFGQGTRLTVV.

A note on this clone: A junction end diverges from the germline sequence, so it may reflect a read error. The gene calls are TRBV7-6 and TRBJ1-2; no firm D call. CDR1 and CDR2 (germline): SGHVS, FNYEAQ. The CDR3 is 13 amino acids. The CDR3 region is CASSLAAGSSSAF. CDR3 sequence (DNA): TGTGCCAGCAGCTTAGCCGCGGGATCTTCTTCGGCCTTC.

This clone occurred once. The chain uses TRBV19 and TRBJ1-5, with 9 bases lining up with TRBD1. Looked up from germline, CDR1 is LNHDA and CDR2 is SQIVND (reference sequence). The CDR3 sequence is 15 residues long. J gave up 3 bases and V 4 bases, and 4 bases lay outside the gene matches. CDR3 protein: CASSKGQGYNQPQHF. CDR3 bases: TGTGCCAGTAGTAAGGGACAGGGATACAATCAGCCCCAGCATTTT.

This clone came up once. The chain recombines TRBV7-9 with TRBJ1-1; D is perhaps TRBD1 (6 bases). This CDR3 has 18 amino acids. The V end lost 7 bases, the J end lost 0 bases, and 24 bases lay between the germline ends. The germline CDR1 and CDR2 sequences are SEHNR and FQNEAQ (reference sequence). CDR3 amino acids: CASTLPNRAGGMNTEAFF. The CDR3 DNA sequence: TGTGCCAGCACCCTCCCGAACAGGGCAGGTGGGATGAACACTGAAGCTTTCTTT.

The rearrangement joins TRBV7-8 to TRBJ1-4; no clear D gene. The CDR3 has 14 amino acids. Germline lookup yields CDR1 SGHVS and CDR2 FQNEAQ. The V gene lost 6 bases and the J gene lost 5 bases, with 13 bases spanning the gap. Written as DNA, the CDR3 is TGTGCCAGCAGGGAGACGAATTCGAATGAAAAACTGTTTTTT. Its translation is CASRETNSNEKLFF. Filled out from reference TRBV7-8 and TRBJ1-4, the complete variable domain reads GAGVSQSPRYKVAKRGQDVALRCDPISGHVSLFWYQQALGQGPEFLTYFQNEAQLDKSGLPSDRFFAERPEGSVSTLKIQRTQQEDSAVYLCASRETNSNEKLFFGSGTQLSVL.

The chain employs TRBV7-2 and TRBJ1-2, with D hard to call. CDR1 is SGHTA, CDR2 FQGNSA, per germline. The CDR3 sequence is 12 residues long. Trimming took 5 bases from V and 12 from J, leaving 16 bases between them. CDR3 sequence (DNA): TGTGCCAGCAGCACATCGAACCGGGATCACACCTTC. The encoded protein is CASSTSNRDHTF.

V and J are TRBV5-1 and TRBJ1-2; 10 bases line up with TRBD1. V shed 3 bases, J shed 14 bases, and the junction held 10 bases outside the gene matches. CDR1 is SGHRS and CDR2 is YFSETQ in the germline V gene. This CDR3 has 13 residues. This CDR3 is CASSWGQGKAGTF. CDR3 coding DNA: TGCGCCAGCAGCTGGGGACAGGGGAAAGCAGGGACCTTC.

The chain carries TRBV27 and TRBJ2-2; D uncertain. The CDR3 covers 13 residues. V lost 3 bases to trimming and J lost 7 bases, with 9 bases between them. CDR1 and CDR2 from the germline V gene are MNHEY and SMNVEV (reference sequence). The CDR3 DNA sequence: TGTGCCAGCAGTTTTGAGGTTCGCGGGGAGCTGTTTTTT. As protein: CASSFEVRGELFF.

The chain is built from TRBV6-1 and TRBJ1-4; D not certain. Trimming pared 7 bases from V and 8 bases from J, leaving 8 bases between. The CDR3 has 11 amino acids. CDR1 and CDR2 (germline): MNHNS, SASEGT. The CDR3 here is CASNSFEKLFF. In DNA, the CDR3 is TGTGCCAGCAACAGCTTCGAAAAACTGTTTTTT.

The V gene is TRBV5-5, the J gene TRBJ2-7; D is perhaps TRBD2 (6 bases). Germline V gene lookup returns CDR1 SGHKS and CDR2 YYEKEE (reference sequence). The CDR3 spans 15 residues. V was pared by 4 bases and J by 0 bases, with 14 bases between. CDR3 in DNA: TGTGCCAGCAGCCCGAACCCTAGCGACTCCTACGAGCAGTACTTC. Amino acids: CASSPNPSDSYEQYF.

The chain has TRBV7-2 and TRBJ1-6, with 9 bases lining up with TRBD1. The CDR3 extends over 15 amino acids. J lost 11 bases, V lost 5 bases, and 10 bases had no gene match. Germline V gives CDR1 SGHTA, CDR2 FQGNSA. CDR3 nucleotides: TGTGCCAGCAGCCCCGGGACAGGGATGGGTCCACCCCTCCACTTT. Encoded protein: CASSPGTGMGPPLHF.

This chain links TRBV21-1 with TRBJ2-7; the table's D gene call, TRBD2, was not cross checked with the DNA. TRBV21-1 counts as a pseudogene. This CDR3 has 20 residues. In nucleotides, the CDR3 is TGTGCCAGCAGCAAACCGGGCGGGGTCAAGGGAGGGATCATAGCCTACGAGCAGTACTTC. Translating gives CASSKPGGVKGGIIAYEQYF.

This sequence joins TRBV18 and TRBJ1-4; 12 positions agree with TRBD1. V gave up 3 bases and J gave up 6 bases; unmatched junction bases: 14. Germline V CDR1 and CDR2: KGHSH, LQKENI. The CDR3 loop spans 19 amino acids. CDR3 bases: TGTGCCAGCTCACCTTTTCATTCGGGACAGGGGGCGCGGGATGAAAAACTGTTTTTT. This sequence encodes CASSPFHSGQGARDEKLFF.

For the CDR3, the DNA is TGTGCCAGTAGCGGGACAACGGAACGGGTCTATGGCTACACCTTC. Translating gives CASSGTTERVYGYTF. V gene TRBV19 combines with J gene TRBJ1-2, with D possibly TRBD1 on 6 matching bases. Germline V gives CDR1 LNHDA, CDR2 SQIVND (reference sequence). The CDR3 is 15 residues long. The ends were cut back, 6 bases at V and 4 bases at J, with 18 bases in the middle.